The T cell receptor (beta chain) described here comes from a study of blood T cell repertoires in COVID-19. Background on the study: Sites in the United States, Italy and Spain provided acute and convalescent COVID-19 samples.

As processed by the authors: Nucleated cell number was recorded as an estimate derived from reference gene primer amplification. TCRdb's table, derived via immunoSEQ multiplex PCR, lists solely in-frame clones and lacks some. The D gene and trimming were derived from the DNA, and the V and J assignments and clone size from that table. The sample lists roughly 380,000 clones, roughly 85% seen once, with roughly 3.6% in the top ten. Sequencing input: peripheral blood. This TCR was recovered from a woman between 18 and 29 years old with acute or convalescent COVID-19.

CDR3 DNA sequence: TGTGCCAGCAGGGAGGGCGAGCAGTACTTC. It yields the protein CASREGEQYF. This chain joins TRBV2 and TRBJ2-7; perhaps TRBD2 as D (6 bases). The CDR3 spans 10 residues. V was trimmed by 6 bases and J by 6 bases, leaving 6 bases between them. The germline CDR1 and CDR2 sequences are SNHLY and FYNNEI. The variable domain in full, completed from reference TRBV2 and TRBJ2-7, reads EPEVTQTPSHQVTQMGQEVILRCVPISNHLYFYWYRQILGQKVEFLVSFYNNEISEKSEIFDDQFSVERPDGSNFTLKIRSTKLEDSAMYFCASREGEQYFGPGTRLTVT.